Below, 27 T cell receptor beta chains from the same sample are listed, as sequenced in a study of blood T cell repertoires in COVID-19. Using immunoSEQ multiplex PCR, the repertoire was profiled, and TCRdb retains in-frame clones only, with some absent. The sample contains 430,000 or so clones, approximately 90% of which appear only once. Sequencing was done on a sample of peripheral blood. The receptors come from a young man with COVID-19, enrolled during active disease.

V and J are TRBV29-1 and TRBJ2-1; 7 positions match TRBD1. Germline-derived CDR1 and CDR2 are SQVTM and ANQGSEA. The trim removed 4 bases at V and 2 bases at J, leaving 5 bases unmatched. The CDR3 is made up of 14 amino acids. The CDR3 DNA follows: TGCAGCGTTGCCCACAGGGGTCCCTACAATGAGCAGTTCTTC. It is translated as CSVAHRGPYNEQFF.

This chain connects TRBV5-1 to TRBJ2-1, with TRBD2 matching 10 bases. The germline gives CDR1 SGHRS, CDR2 YFSETQ. This CDR3 spans 16 amino acids. Trimming at V came to 4 bases and at J to 5 bases, leaving 9 bases not matched to a gene. The CDR3 nucleotides are TGCGCCAGCAGCCAAGTAGCGGGGGGCCGCAACAATGAGCAGTTCTTC. This translates into CASSQVAGGRNNEQFF.

This clone was detected once. V usage is TRBV19 and J usage is TRBJ1-6; D is ambiguous. The V gene's germline CDR1 is LNHDA and CDR2 SQIVND (reference sequence). V lost 3 bases, J lost 9 bases, and 15 bases lay in between. This CDR3 has 15 amino acids. Here the CDR3 DNA reads TGTGCCAGTAGTATGGCGGCCGCGACTTCTTCACCCCTCCACTTT. This encodes CASSMAAATSSPLHF. Combining the CDR3 with reference TRBV19 and TRBJ1-6 gives the whole variable domain DGGITQSPKYLFRKEGQNVTLSCEQNLNHDAMYWYRQDPGQGLRLIYYSQIVNDFQKGDIAEGYSVSREKKESFPLTVTSAQKNPTAFYLCASSMAAATSSPLHFGNGTRLTVT.

The rearrangement links TRBV5-6 to TRBJ2-7; 10 bases are shared with TRBD1. Trimming removed 4 bases from V and 3 bases from J; junction bases left unmatched: 7. CDR1 and CDR2 from the germline V gene are SGHDT and YYEEEE. CDR3 length equals 15 residues. CDR3 sequence: CASSTGTGAFYEQYF. CDR3 bases: TGTGCCAGCAGCACCGGGACAGGGGCGTTCTACGAGCAGTACTTC.

V and J are TRBV15 and TRBJ2-7; 8 nucleotides agree with TRBD1. Unmatched junction bases numbered 6, after V lost 0 bases and J lost 2 bases. The CDR3 length is 16 residues. Germline V gene data show CDR1 as LNHNV and CDR2 as YYDKDF (reference sequence). Here the CDR3 reads CATSREVGTGTYEQYF. CDR3 coding DNA: TGTGCCACCAGCAGAGAAGTGGGGACAGGTACCTACGAGCAGTACTTC.

This chain joins TRBV11-2 and TRBJ2-5, with D unclear. V gave up 5 bases and J gave up 5 bases, with 9 bases separating them. The CDR3 covers 12 residues. Germline V gene data show CDR1 as SGHAT and CDR2 as FQNNGV. CDR3 in DNA: TGTGCCAGCAGCCAAGCCAAGGAGACCCAGTACTTC. This translates into CASSQAKETQYF.

V gene TRBV5-1 combines with J gene TRBJ2-7; TRBD1 matches 8 bases. V shed 4 bases, J shed 0 bases, and the junction held 6 bases outside the gene matches. The germline V gene has CDR1 SGHRS and CDR2 YFSETQ. The CDR3 sequence is 15 residues long. CDR3 residues: CASSTGQGRSYEQYF. The CDR3 nucleotides read TGCGCCAGCAGCACCGGACAGGGTCGCTCCTACGAGCAGTACTTC.

The chain has TRBV10-3 and TRBJ2-5; tentative D call: TRBD2 (6 bases). Germline V gene lookup returns CDR1 ENHRY and CDR2 SYGVKD. This CDR3 spans 13 amino acids. The germline V and J ends were trimmed by 6 bases and 5 bases, with 13 bases remaining between them. The CDR3 spells CAISGGTWETQYF. CDR3 DNA: TGTGCCATCAGCGGTGGGACTTGGGAGACCCAGTACTTC.

The chain employs TRBV5-6 and TRBJ2-1; D may be TRBD1 (6 bases). Germline-derived CDR1 and CDR2 are SGHDT and YYEEEE. V shed 3 bases and J shed 4 bases, with 8 bases lying between them. The CDR3 has 13 residues. The CDR3 spells CASSWDTYNEQFF. Here the CDR3 DNA reads TGTGCCAGCAGCTGGGACACTTACAATGAGCAGTTCTTC.

CDR3 DNA: TGTGCTAGTGGCACCGGGACTAGCGGGGGGGTAGATACGCAGTATTTT. It is translated as CASGTGTSGGVDTQYF. The chain joins TRBV12-5 to TRBJ2-3; 16 nucleotides match TRBD2. V lost 6 bases to trimming and J lost 5 bases; unmatched junction nucleotides: 5. Per the germline V gene, CDR1 is LGHNT and CDR2 is FRNRAP. The CDR3 contains 16 residues.

The rearrangement joins TRBV2 to TRBJ1-6, with 11 bases that match TRBD1. Germline V CDR1 and CDR2: SNHLY, FYNNEI. Trimming removed 6 bases from V and 7 bases from J; junction bases left unmatched: 2. This CDR3 has 14 amino acids. The CDR3 coding sequence is TGTGCCAGCAGCTGGGACAGGGGGAATTCACCCCTCCACTTT. Its translation: CASSWDRGNSPLHF.

The chain employs TRBV7-9 and TRBJ1-1, with D uncertain. V was cut by 6 bases and J by 1 base, with 6 bases left in between. Germline V gene lookup returns CDR1 SEHNR and CDR2 FQNEAQ (reference sequence). The CDR3 spans 12 residues. As DNA, the CDR3 is TGTGCCAGCAGACGAGAGAACACTGAAGCTTTCTTT. Translated: CASRRENTEAFF.

CDR3 region: CASSDFRGREAFF. The CDR3 bases are TGCGCCAGCAGTGACTTCAGGGGAAGGGAAGCTTTCTTT. This rearrangement joins TRBV10-1 to TRBJ1-1; weak D call: TRBD1 (6 bases). CDR3 length equals 13 residues. Between the trimmed V and J ends, which lost 3 bases and 8 bases, there was a span of 13 bases. From germline, CDR1 is WNHNN and CDR2 SYGVQD (reference sequence).

The rearrangement links TRBV30 to TRBJ1-5, with TRBD1 identical over 11 bases. CDR1 and CDR2 from the germline V gene are GTSNPN and SVGIG (reference sequence). The CDR3 totals 15 residues. J was trimmed by 2 bases and V by 7 bases; bases with no gene match: 7. CDR3 DNA sequence: TGTGCCTCCCGGGACAGGGGGACGGGCAATCAGCCCCAGCATTTT. It encodes CASRDRGTGNQPQHF.

The chain joins TRBV27 to TRBJ2-1; D is perhaps TRBD2 (6 bases). Per germline, CDR1 MNHEY and CDR2 SMNVEV (reference sequence). The CDR3 consists of 13 residues. Trimming stripped 8 bases from V and 5 bases from J, with 13 bases between. This CDR3 reads CASVGSGDNEQFF. In DNA, the CDR3 is TGTGCCAGCGTCGGTAGCGGTGACAATGAGCAGTTCTTC.

The rearrangement uses TRBV7-9 and TRBJ2-7; 12 nucleotides agree with TRBD2. The CDR3 has 16 amino acids. Unmatched junction bases numbered 4, after V lost 3 bases and J lost 1 base. Germline V gives CDR1 SEHNR, CDR2 FQNEAQ (reference sequence). CDR3 sequence reads: CASSFPTSGGSYEQYF. The CDR3 nucleotides are TGTGCCAGCAGCTTCCCGACTAGCGGGGGATCCTACGAGCAGTACTTC.

The rearrangement links TRBV25-1 to TRBJ1-1; 7 bases align to TRBD1. With 5 bases clipped from V and 3 bases from J, the junction kept 6 bases outside the gene matches. The V gene's germline CDR1 is MGHDK and CDR2 SYGVNS. The CDR3 is 14 amino acids. CDR3 amino acids: CASSQQGSDTEAFF. The CDR3 nucleotides are TGTGCCAGCAGTCAACAGGGGAGCGACACTGAAGCTTTCTTT.

The CDR3 loop reads CASSLITLSVRETQYF. DNA of the CDR3: TGTGCCAGCAGCTTGATCACCCTCTCCGTGCGCGAGACCCAGTACTTC. This chain connects TRBV11-2 to TRBJ2-5; D unclear. This CDR3 region has 16 residues. V was shortened by 3 bases and J by 5 bases, with 19 bases between the two germline ends. Germline V gene lookup returns CDR1 SGHAT and CDR2 FQNNGV. Full variable domain (remainder filled in from reference TRBV11-2 and TRBJ2-5): EAGVAQSPRYKIIEKRQSVAFWCNPISGHATLYWYQQILGQGPKLLIQFQNNGVVDDSQLPKDRFSAERLKGVDSTLKIQPAKLEDSAVYLCASSLITLSVRETQYFGPGTRLLVL.

This clone was counted ten times or more. V and J are TRBV19 and TRBJ2-2, with unresolved D. Trimming took off 2 bases at V and 6 bases at J, with 7 bases between the two ends. Germline V gene sequence: CDR1 LNHDA, CDR2 SQIVND (reference sequence). This CDR3 spans 13 amino acids. In DNA form, the CDR3 reads TGTGCCAGTAGTATAATTGACTCCGGGGAGCTGTTTTTT. This sequence encodes CASSIIDSGELFF.

The chain couples TRBV6-5 to TRBJ1-2; D is possibly TRBD1 (5 bases). The V end lost 5 bases, the J end lost 8 bases, and 12 bases lay between the germline ends. CDR1 is MNHEY and CDR2 is SVGAGI in the germline V gene. This CDR3 contains 12 residues. The CDR3 sequence is CASSPGFEGYTF. CDR3 nucleotide sequence: TGTGCCAGCAGTCCAGGGTTCGAGGGCTACACCTTC.

This chain links TRBV11-2 with TRBJ1-2; D call uncertain. Trimming cost V 1 base and J 7 bases, with 4 bases left between them. CDR3 length: 11 residues. Germline-derived CDR1 and CDR2 are SGHAT and FQNNGV. CDR3 region: CASSLVSGYTF. The DNA for the CDR3 is TGTGCCAGCAGCTTAGTCTCTGGCTACACCTTC.

This chain links TRBV14 with TRBJ2-1; 9 bases line up with TRBD1. The CDR3 is 16 residues long. The ends lost 4 bases at V and 12 bases at J; junction bases unmatched: 16. The germline gives CDR1 SGHDN, CDR2 FVKESK. Here the CDR3 DNA reads TGTGCCAGCAGCCTAAACAGGGGGCCCACCTGGGTAGGGCAGTTCTTC. As protein: CASSLNRGPTWVGQFF.

V is TRBV27 and J is TRBJ1-1; D is perhaps TRBD1 (6 bases). Trimming cost V 3 bases and J 4 bases, with 15 bases left between them. This CDR3 is 15 amino acids long. The germline V gene has CDR1 MNHEY and CDR2 SMNVEV (reference sequence). The CDR3 here is CASSFHYREGTEAFF. The CDR3 DNA reads as TGTGCCAGCAGTTTTCATTACAGGGAAGGCACTGAAGCTTTCTTT.

V usage is TRBV4-2 and J usage is TRBJ1-1; maybe TRBD1 (6 bases). CDR1 is LGHNA, CDR2 YNFKEQ, per germline. This CDR3 is built from 17 residues. The ends were cut back, 1 base at V and 0 bases at J, with 15 bases in the middle. The CDR3 nucleotides read TGTGCCAGCAGCCAAGGCCGCGGGGGCTCACTGAACACTGAAGCTTTCTTT. It translates to CASSQGRGGSLNTEAFF.

Here the CDR3 DNA reads TGTGCCAGCAGCATTGGACAGGGTGGGAATGAAAAACTGTTTTTT. The encoded protein is CASSIGQGGNEKLFF. V is TRBV21-1 and J is TRBJ1-4; TRBD1, the table's D call, lacks a check against the DNA. TRBV21-1 is described as a pseudogene. This CDR3 has 15 amino acids.

The genes are TRBV1 and TRBJ2-3; the table's TRBD2 call for D was not verified on the DNA. TRBV1 is marked as a pseudogene. CDR3 length: 18 residues. The CDR3 region has the DNA TGCACCAGCAGCCAAGCAATACGTGCGGGAGGAGGAACAGATACGCAGTATTTT. Translation gives CTSSQAIRAGGGTDTQYF.

This clone was observed a handful of times. The rearrangement uses TRBV7-6 and TRBJ2-1; 10 nucleotides align to TRBD2. J lost 0 bases, V lost 4 bases, and 15 bases had no gene match. Germline CDR1 SGHVS, CDR2 FNYEAQ. The CDR3 extends over 20 amino acids. In DNA, the CDR3 is TGTGCCAGCAGCTCGCTACATCCGGGACTAGCGAAAAGCTCCTACAATGAGCAGTTCTTC. It codes for CASSSLHPGLAKSSYNEQFF. The complete variable domain, with remaining parts taken from reference TRBV7-6 and TRBJ2-1, reads GAGVSQSPRYKVTKRGQDVALRCDPISGHVSLYWYRQALGQGPEFLTYFNYEAQQDKSGLPNDRFSAERPEGSISTLTIQRTEQRDSAMYRCASSSLHPGLAKSSYNEQFFGPGTRLTVL.